Below, 20 T cell receptor beta chains from the same sample are listed, as sequenced in a study of T-cell reconstitution after alpha-beta-depleted transplantation in children. Unique molecular identifiers tagged the TCRbeta library. TCRdb reanalysed the PCR reads using MiXCR and keeps one entry per CDR3 protein. The table has more than 300,000 distinct CDR3 sequences, roughly 16% seen once. This specimen was PBMCs, mostly from graft donor cells, taken 360 days after TCRalphabeta/CD19-depleted stem cell transplant. Receptors were obtained from a male patient aged 2 to 10 who had a stem cell transplant for acute lymphoblastic leukemia, so the T cells may come from the graft donor.

This clonotype was counted ten times or more. This chain connects TRBV3-1 to TRBJ2-3; D possibly uses TRBD1 or TRBD2 (6 bases each). The CDR3 extends over 19 amino acids. Germline CDR1 reads LGHDT; CDR2 reads YNNKEL (reference sequence). Deletions cut 1 base from V and 6 bases from J, with 26 bases between. CDR3 DNA: TGTGCCAGCAGCCAAGTCTCGTTCGTCCCCCGGAGGGGGGTGGATACGCAGTATTTT. Its translation: CASSQVSFVPRRGVDTQYF.

The chain links TRBV20-1 to TRBJ1-1; TRBD1 is a possible D gene (5 bases). The CDR3 has 11 amino acids. Germline CDR1 is DFQATT and CDR2 is SNEGSKA (reference sequence). V was clipped by 5 bases and J by 11 bases, with 15 bases between them. In nucleotides, the CDR3 is TGCAGTGCTTCCCAGGGAGGGCCCGCTTTCTTT. Residues: CSASQGGPAFF.

This clonotype was seen a few times. The chain has TRBV20-1 and TRBJ2-5; D perhaps matches TRBD1 (8 bases). Germline CDR1 and CDR2: DFQATT and SNEGSKA (reference sequence). V was pared by 6 bases and J by 10 bases, with 24 bases between. This CDR3 has 14 residues. CDR3 loop: CSATGVAGVVLQYF. The CDR3 DNA follows: TGCAGTGCGACAGGGGTTGCGGGAGTCGTACTCCAGTACTTC.

This clonotype has more than one count but fewer than ten. The gene calls are TRBV7-2 and TRBJ2-7, with D maybe TRBD1 (5 bases). Trimming left V 1 base short and J 5 bases short, with 9 bases between. The CDR3 contains 13 residues. Germline CDR1 and CDR2: SGHTA and FQGNSA. CDR3 bases: TGTGCCAGCAGCTTAGAAAGGGGAAACGAGCAGTACTTC. Protein: CASSLERGNEQYF.

This clonotype has a count of ten or more. The J gene is TRBJ1-1, the V gene TRBV29-1, with TRBD1 matching over 7 bases. The CDR3 is 14 amino acids. The germline CDR1 and CDR2 sequences are SQVTM and ANQGSEA. Trimming at V came to 6 bases and at J to 2 bases, leaving 9 bases not matched to a gene. CDR3 DNA sequence: TGCAGCGTCCGGGACAGTACTTTCAACACTGAAGCTTTCTTT. This encodes CSVRDSTFNTEAFF.

This clonotype was counted at least ten times. This chain connects TRBV12-3 or TRBV12-4 to TRBJ2-3, with TRBD2 matching 9 bases. The CDR3 has 14 residues. Unmatched junction bases numbered 4, after V lost 6 bases and J lost 3 bases. The CDR3 sequence: CASRLAGRTDTQYF. CDR3 nucleotides: TGTGCCAGCAGGCTAGCGGGGAGGACAGATACGCAGTATTTT.

This sequence joins TRBV29-1 and TRBJ2-7, with TRBD1 matching over 8 bases. Looked up from germline, CDR1 is SQVTM and CDR2 is ANQGSEA. CDR3 length: 11 residues. V shed 7 bases and J 7 bases; nucleotides not matched to a gene: 6. CDR3 DNA sequence: TGCAGCGCCGACGACAGGGGAGAGCAGTACTTC. Encoded protein: CSADDRGEQYF.

The chain combines TRBV12-3 or TRBV12-4 with TRBJ2-3; weak D call: TRBD2 (5 bases). V lost 1 base to trimming and J lost 0 bases, with 14 bases between them. The CDR3 is made up of 17 amino acids. The CDR3 DNA follows: TGTGCCAGCAGTTTAGGGAGGACGTCTACTAGCACAGATACGCAGTATTTT. Residues: CASSLGRTSTSTDTQYF.

This clonotype was found a few times. The chain links TRBV18 to TRBJ2-1; 8 nucleotides agree with TRBD1. This CDR3 is 12 amino acids long. Trimming removed 4 bases from V and 9 bases from J; junction bases left unmatched: 2. The germline CDR1 and CDR2 sequences are KGHSH and LQKENI. The CDR3 bases are TGTGCCAGCTCACTACAGGGGGTTGAGCAGTTCTTC. Residues: CASSLQGVEQFF.

The V gene is TRBV20-1, the J gene TRBJ2-5; D is unresolved. The CDR3 is 13 amino acids. The V and J ends lost 2 bases and 0 bases respectively, with 7 bases between them. The germline V gene encodes CDR1 DFQATT and CDR2 SNEGSKA (reference sequence). Here the CDR3 reads CSARIDNQETQYF. CDR3 DNA: TGCAGTGCTAGAATTGACAACCAAGAGACCCAGTACTTC.

J is TRBJ2-7 and V is TRBV2; 8 bases agree with TRBD1. Unmatched junction bases numbered 4, after V lost 6 bases and J lost 0 bases. This CDR3 has 14 residues. Germline V CDR1 and CDR2: SNHLY, FYNNEI. In DNA, the CDR3 is TGTGCCAGCAGCCGGGACAGGAGCTCCTACGAGCAGTACTTC. The encoded protein is CASSRDRSSYEQYF. Drawing the rest from reference TRBV2 and TRBJ2-7, the complete variable domain is EPEVTQTPSHQVTQMGQEVILRCVPISNHLYFYWYRQILGQKVEFLVSFYNNEISEKSEIFDDQFSVERPDGSNFTLKIRSTKLEDSAMYFCASSRDRSSYEQYFGPGTRLTVT.

This sequence joins TRBV5-1 and TRBJ2-7; weak D call: TRBD2 (6 bases). Looked up from germline, CDR1 is SGHRS and CDR2 is YFSETQ. The CDR3 is 13 residues long. V was trimmed by 4 bases and J by 1 base, leaving 9 bases between them. CDR3 residues: CASSRDWSYEQYF. The CDR3 DNA sequence: TGCGCCAGCAGCCGGGACTGGTCCTACGAGCAGTACTTC.

The sample holds a few counts of this clonotype. The chain combines TRBV6-2 or TRBV6-3 with TRBJ2-7; D might be TRBD1 (6 bases). CDR3 length: 16 residues. Trimming stripped 2 bases from V and 6 bases from J, with 20 bases between. The germline V gene encodes CDR1 MNHEY and CDR2 SVGEGT. The CDR3 loop reads CASSYGLGARRGEQYF. CDR3 DNA sequence: TGTGCCAGCAGTTACGGCTTGGGGGCCCGTCGGGGCGAGCAGTACTTC.

V gene TRBV12-3 or TRBV12-4 combines with J gene TRBJ1-1; 7 bases match TRBD1. V trimming: 5 bases; J trimming: 5 bases; junction bases outside the gene matches: 8. The CDR3 sequence is 14 residues long. The CDR3 sequence: CASSQRQGSTEAFF. In DNA form, the CDR3 reads TGTGCCAGCAGTCAACGACAGGGAAGTACTGAAGCTTTCTTT.

The chain links TRBV29-1 to TRBJ2-3; 14 nucleotides align to TRBD2. Germline CDR1 is SQVTM and CDR2 is ANQGSEA. V shed 6 bases, J shed 2 bases, and the junction held 10 bases outside the gene matches. The CDR3 is 17 amino acids. Here the CDR3 reads CSVSGTSGSRVTDTQYF. The CDR3 DNA is TGCAGCGTGTCCGGGACTAGCGGGAGCCGAGTCACAGATACGCAGTATTTT.

The CDR3 here is CASSYATGRGYEQYF. CDR3 DNA sequence: TGTGCCAGCAGTTACGCGACAGGGAGGGGGTACGAGCAGTACTTC. The V call is TRBV6-5, the J call TRBJ2-7, with D perhaps matching TRBD1 or TRBD2 (7 bases each). Germline CDR1 reads MNHEY; CDR2 reads SVGAGI. Trimming removed 2 bases at V and 4 bases at J, with 15 bases between. This CDR3 has 15 residues.

In its sample, this clonotype was seen many times. The V call is TRBV7-2, the J call TRBJ1-1; TRBD1 might be the D (5 bases). The V gene's germline CDR1 is SGHTA and CDR2 FQGNSA. The CDR3 runs to 15 residues. The V end was cut by 2 bases, the J end by 1 base, with 11 bases between. The CDR3 sequence is CASSLYRKRNTEAFF. The CDR3 region has the DNA TGTGCCAGCAGCTTATACAGGAAGCGGAACACTGAAGCTTTCTTT.

The chain recombines TRBV5-1 with TRBJ2-5; 9 bases align to TRBD2. From germline, CDR1 is SGHRS and CDR2 YFSETQ. V shed 0 bases and J 9 bases; nucleotides not matched to a gene: 12. CDR3 length: 16 amino acids. The CDR3 nucleotides read TGCGCCAGCAGCTTGGTTGGGACTAGCCCACCTGCGGCCCAGTACTTC. As protein: CASSLVGTSPPAAQYF.

This clonotype showed up just a few times. The chain uses TRBV6-5 and TRBJ2-7; no definite D call. The CDR3 length is 12 residues. Germline CDR1 is MNHEY and CDR2 is SVGAGI. Trimming left V 5 bases short and J 2 bases short, with 7 bases between. As DNA, the CDR3 is TGTGCCAGCAGTCAGACCCCCTACGAGCAGTACTTC. It codes for CASSQTPYEQYF.

In this sample, this clonotype turned up a few times. The chain is built from TRBV6-1 and TRBJ1-2; TRBD1 matches at 8 bases. Unmatched junction bases numbered 4, after V lost 2 bases and J lost 8 bases. Per germline, CDR1 MNHNS and CDR2 SASEGT. CDR3 size: 13 residues. The DNA for the CDR3 is TGTGCCAGCAGTGAACGGGACAGGCAAGGCTACACCTTC. Protein: CASSERDRQGYTF.